This T cell receptor (beta chain) is drawn from a study of blood T cell repertoires in COVID-19. Whole-study context: The samples span acute and convalescent COVID-19 from the United States, Italy and Spain.

CDR1 is KGHDR and CDR2 is SFDVKD in the germline V gene. This CDR3 comprises 16 residues. V lost 5 bases to trimming and J lost 2 bases; unmatched junction nucleotides: 9. Profiled with immunoSEQ multiplex PCR; TCRdb holds only in-frame clones, not every one. The table lists approximately 29,000 clones, 90% to 95% of them singletons. The rearrangement joins TRBV24-1 to TRBJ2-7; 9 bases fit TRBD1. The sequenced material came from peripheral blood. The receptor's source is a woman aged 70-85 years with COVID-19, enrolled during active disease. CDR3 DNA: TGTGCCACCAGTGGTAGCGGACAGGGGAGAACCTACGAGCAGTACTTC. Translation gives CATSGSGQGRTYEQYF.